This T cell receptor (beta chain) was identified during a study of radiation and T cells in renal cell carcinoma. Study-level background: Nephrectomy followed 15 Gy stereotactic body radiation by 4 weeks. General observations from the study: Top tumor clonotypes rose in blood 2 weeks post-radiation, then contracted.

Of note for this clone: What it recognizes is unknown.

Using immunoSEQ multiplex PCR, the repertoire was profiled, and TCRdb retains in-frame clones only, with some absent. Among about 150,000 clones listed, roughly 89% were seen once. This sample's time point: blood 2 weeks post-SBRT. The sample's treatment: 15 Gy SBRT to primary tumor, nephrectomy 4 weeks later. After SBRT, blood was collected at 2 and 4 weeks, plus baseline. This sequence was found in a woman aged 45-60 years with renal cell carcinoma. The source was blood, collected from a patient whose treatment included radiotherapy and nephrectomy.

The CDR3 protein is CASTVQGQGSTGELFF. In nucleotides, the CDR3 is TGTGCCAGCACCGTCCAGGGACAGGGAAGCACCGGGGAGCTGTTTTTT. V is TRBV7-2 and J is TRBJ2-2; 9 bases line up with TRBD1. The CDR3 has 16 amino acids. Germline CDR1 SGHTA, CDR2 FQGNSA. The J segment lost 4 bases and the V segment lost 7 bases, leaving 10 bases of the junction unmatched. Combining the CDR3 with reference TRBV7-2 and TRBJ2-2 gives the whole variable domain GAGVSQSPSNKVTEKGKDVELRCDPISGHTALYWYRQSLGQGLEFLIYFQGNSAPDKSGLPSDRFSAERTGGSVSTLTIQRTQQEDSAVYLCASTVQGQGSTGELFFGEGSRLTVL.